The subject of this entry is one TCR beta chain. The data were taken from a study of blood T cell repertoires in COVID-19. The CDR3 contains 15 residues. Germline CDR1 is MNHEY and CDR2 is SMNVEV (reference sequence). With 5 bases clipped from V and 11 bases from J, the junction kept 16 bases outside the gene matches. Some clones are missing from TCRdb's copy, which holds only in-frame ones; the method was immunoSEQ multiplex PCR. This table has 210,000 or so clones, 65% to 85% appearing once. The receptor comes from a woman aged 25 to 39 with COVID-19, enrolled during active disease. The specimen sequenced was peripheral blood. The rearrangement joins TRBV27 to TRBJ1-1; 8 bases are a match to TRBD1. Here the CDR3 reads CASSRRTGPSTEAFF. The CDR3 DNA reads TGTGCCAGCAGTAGACGGACAGGGCCAAGCACAGAGGCTTTCTTT.